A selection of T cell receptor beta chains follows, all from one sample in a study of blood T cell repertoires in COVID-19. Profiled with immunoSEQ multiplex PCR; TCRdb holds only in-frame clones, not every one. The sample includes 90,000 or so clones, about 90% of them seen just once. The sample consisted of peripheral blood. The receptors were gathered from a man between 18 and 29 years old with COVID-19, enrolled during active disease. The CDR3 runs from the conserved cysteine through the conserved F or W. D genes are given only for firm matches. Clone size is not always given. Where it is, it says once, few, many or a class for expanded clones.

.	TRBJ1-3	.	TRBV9	CASSLGATALGNTIYF	TGTGCCAGCAGCCTAGGGGCAACCGCTCTAGGAAACACCATATATTTT
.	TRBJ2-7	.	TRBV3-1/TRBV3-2	CASSGDRYEQYF	TGTGCCAGCAGCGGAGACCGTTACGAGCAGTACTTC
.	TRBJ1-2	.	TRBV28	CASSLYSNYGYTF	TGTGCCAGCAGTTTGTACAGTAACTATGGCTACACCTTC
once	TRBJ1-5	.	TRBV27	CASSQGSRVNQPQHF	TGTGCCAGCAGTCAGGGGAGCCGGGTCAATCAGCCCCAGCATTTT
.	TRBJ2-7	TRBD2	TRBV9	CASSVGLAVTYEQYF	TGTGCCAGCAGCGTAGGCCTAGCGGTTACCTACGAGCAGTACTTC
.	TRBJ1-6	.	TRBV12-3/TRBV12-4	CASTYHRRSPLHF	TGTGCCAGCACATATCACCGGAGGTCACCCCTCCACTTT
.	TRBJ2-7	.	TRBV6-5	CASSYSTGRASYEQYF	TGTGCCAGCAGTTACTCCACAGGTCGGGCTTCCTACGAGCAGTACTTC
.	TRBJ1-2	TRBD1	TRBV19	CASSIGDRVFYGYTF	TGTGCCAGTAGTATTGGGGACAGGGTTTTCTATGGCTACACCTTC
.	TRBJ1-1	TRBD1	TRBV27	CASSPGTGAGTEAFF	TGTGCCAGCAGTCCCGGGACAGGGGCGGGCACTGAAGCTTTCTTT
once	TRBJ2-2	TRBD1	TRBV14	CASSRRQGANTGELFF	TGTGCCAGCAGCCGAAGACAGGGGGCGAACACCGGGGAGCTGTTTTTT
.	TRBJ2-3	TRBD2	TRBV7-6	CASSLALAEGTDTQYF	TGTGCCAGCAGCTTAGCCCTAGCGGAAGGCACAGATACGCAGTATTTT
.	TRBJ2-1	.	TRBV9	CASSGVYNEQFF	TGTGCCAGCAGCGGCGTCTACAATGAGCAGTTCTTC
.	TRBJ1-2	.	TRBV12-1	CASSFPRDDRTGRGYTF	TGTGCCAGCAGCTTCCCCCGCGACGACAGGACAGGACGTGGCTACACCTTC
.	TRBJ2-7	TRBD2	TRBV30	CAWIAGLAPKEQYF	TGTGCCTGGATTGCGGGACTAGCCCCTAAAGAGCAGTACTTC
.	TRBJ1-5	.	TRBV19	CASRGAVYSNQPQHF	TGTGCCAGTAGGGGGGCGGTTTATAGCAATCAGCCCCAGCATTTT
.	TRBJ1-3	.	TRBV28	CASSLIQGRNTIYF	TGTGCCAGCAGCCTGATACAGGGTCGAAACACCATATATTTT
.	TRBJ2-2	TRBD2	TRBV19	CASRTSGSFTGELFF	TGTGCCAGTCGCACTAGCGGGAGTTTCACCGGGGAGCTGTTTTTT
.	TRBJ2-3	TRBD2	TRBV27	CASSLYLSGRTQYF	TGTGCCAGCAGTTTATATTTGAGCGGGAGGACGCAGTATTTT
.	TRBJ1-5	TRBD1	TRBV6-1	CASSDARTGAQPQHF	TGTGCCAGCAGTGACGCCCGGACAGGGGCCCAGCCCCAGCATTTT
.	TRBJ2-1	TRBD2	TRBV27	CASSLLAGVESNEQFF	TGTGCCAGCAGTTTATTGGCGGGAGTAGAGTCCAATGAGCAGTTCTTC
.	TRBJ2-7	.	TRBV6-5	CASTPPGSYEQYF	TGTGCCAGCACCCCCCCGGGGTCCTACGAGCAGTACTTC
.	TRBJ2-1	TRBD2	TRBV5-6	CASLSGIYNEQFF	TGTGCCAGCTTGAGCGGGATCTACAATGAGCAGTTCTTC
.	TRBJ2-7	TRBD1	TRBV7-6	CASSSDRGNAYEQYF	TGTGCCAGCAGCTCCGACAGGGGAAATGCCTACGAGCAGTACTTC
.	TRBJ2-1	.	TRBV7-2	CASSFLGVRGEQFF	TGTGCCAGCAGCTTCCTCGGCGTAAGGGGTGAGCAGTTCTTC
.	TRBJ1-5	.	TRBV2	CASSSEDVQPQHF	TGTGCCAGCAGTTCCGAGGATGTTCAGCCCCAGCATTTT
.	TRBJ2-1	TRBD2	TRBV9	CASSVLSGRAINEQFF	TGTGCCAGCAGCGTGCTTAGCGGGAGGGCGATCAATGAGCAGTTCTTC
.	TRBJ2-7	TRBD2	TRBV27	CASSVSGGVSYEQYF	TGTGCCAGCAGTGTTAGCGGGGGCGTTTCCTACGAGCAGTACTTC
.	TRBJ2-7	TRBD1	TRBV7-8	CASSLARGSPSYEQYF	TGTGCCAGCAGCTTAGCCAGGGGGTCCCCCTCCTACGAGCAGTACTTC
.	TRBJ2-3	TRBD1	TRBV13	CASSLRDRETDTQYF	TGTGCCAGCAGCTTACGAGACAGGGAGACAGATACGCAGTATTTT
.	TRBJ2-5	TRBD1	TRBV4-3	CASSQIQGAMGETQYF	TGCGCCAGCAGCCAAATCCAGGGGGCAATGGGGGAGACCCAGTACTTC
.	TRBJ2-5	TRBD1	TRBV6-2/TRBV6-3	CASSYAGTDQETQYF	TGTGCCAGCAGTTACGCCGGGACAGACCAAGAGACCCAGTACTTC
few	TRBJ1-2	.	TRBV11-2	CASSFDRIYGYTF	TGTGCCAGCAGCTTTGACAGGATCTATGGCTACACCTTC
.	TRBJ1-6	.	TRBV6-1	CASSELTNSPLHF	TGTGCCAGCAGTGAACTAACCAATTCACCCCTCCACTTT
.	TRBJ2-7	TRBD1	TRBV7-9	CASSITGTGAIGQYF	TGTGCCAGCAGCATAACCGGGACAGGAGCTATTGGGCAGTACTTC
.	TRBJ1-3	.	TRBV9	CASSAAGSAGNTIYF	TGTGCCAGCAGCGCCGCGGGTTCGGCTGGAAACACCATATATTTT
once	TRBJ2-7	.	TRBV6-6	CASSYEKYYEQYF	TGTGCCAGCAGTTACGAGAAATACTACGAGCAGTACTTC
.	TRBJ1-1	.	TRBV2	CASGINRVAEAFF	TGTGCCAGCGGGATTAACAGGGTTGCTGAAGCTTTCTTT
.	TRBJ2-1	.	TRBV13	CASSSPAGGNYNEQFF	TGTGCCAGCAGCTCGCCCGCCGGGGGAAACTACAATGAGCAGTTCTTC
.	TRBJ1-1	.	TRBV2	CASRERENTEAFF	TGTGCCAGCAGAGAACGGGAGAACACTGAAGCTTTCTTT
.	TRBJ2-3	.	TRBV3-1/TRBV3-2	CASSPLKGYGTQYF	TGTGCCAGCAGCCCTCTGAAGGGGTATGGAACGCAGTATTTT
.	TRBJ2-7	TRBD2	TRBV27	CASSFFSGRTYEQYF	TGTGCCAGCAGTTTTTTTAGCGGGAGGACCTACGAGCAGTACTTC